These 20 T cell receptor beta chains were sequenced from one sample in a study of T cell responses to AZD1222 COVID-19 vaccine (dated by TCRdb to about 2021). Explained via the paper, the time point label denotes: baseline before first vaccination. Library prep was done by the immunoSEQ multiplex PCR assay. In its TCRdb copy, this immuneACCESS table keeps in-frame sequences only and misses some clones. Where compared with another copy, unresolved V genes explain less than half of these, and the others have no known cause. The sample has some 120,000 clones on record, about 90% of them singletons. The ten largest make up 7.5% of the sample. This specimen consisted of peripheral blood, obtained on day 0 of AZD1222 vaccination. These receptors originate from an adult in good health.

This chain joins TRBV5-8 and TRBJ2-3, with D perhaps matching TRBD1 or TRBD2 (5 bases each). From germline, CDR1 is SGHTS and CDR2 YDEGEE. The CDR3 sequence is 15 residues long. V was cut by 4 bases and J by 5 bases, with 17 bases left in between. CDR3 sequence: CASSPGPPREDTQYF. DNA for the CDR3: TGTGCCAGCAGCCCGGGACCCCCAAGGGAAGATACGCAGTATTTT.

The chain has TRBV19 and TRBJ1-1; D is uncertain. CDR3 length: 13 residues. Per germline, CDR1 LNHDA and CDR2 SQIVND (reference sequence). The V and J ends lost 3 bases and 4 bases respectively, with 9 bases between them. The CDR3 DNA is TGTGCCAGTAGTATGAGGGCTGGCACTGAAGCTTTCTTT. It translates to CASSMRAGTEAFF.

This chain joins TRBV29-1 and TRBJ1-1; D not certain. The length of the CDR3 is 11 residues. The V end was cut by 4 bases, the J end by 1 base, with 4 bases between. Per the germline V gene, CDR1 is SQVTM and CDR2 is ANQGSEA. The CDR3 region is CSVVPNTEAFF. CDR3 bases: TGCAGCGTTGTTCCGAACACTGAAGCTTTCTTT.

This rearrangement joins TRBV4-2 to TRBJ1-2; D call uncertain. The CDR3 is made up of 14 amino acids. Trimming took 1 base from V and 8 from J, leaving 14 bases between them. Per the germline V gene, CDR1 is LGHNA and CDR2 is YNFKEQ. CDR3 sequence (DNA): TGTGCCAGCAGCCAAGGCGCGGGCTCTGGGGGCTACACCTTC. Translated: CASSQGAGSGGYTF.

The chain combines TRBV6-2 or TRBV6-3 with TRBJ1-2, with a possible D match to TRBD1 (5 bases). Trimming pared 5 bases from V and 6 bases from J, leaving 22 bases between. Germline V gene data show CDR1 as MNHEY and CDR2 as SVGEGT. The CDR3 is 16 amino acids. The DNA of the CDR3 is TGTGCCAGCAGTATCTGGGGCAGGAACAAGGGGAATGGCTACACCTTC. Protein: CASSIWGRNKGNGYTF.

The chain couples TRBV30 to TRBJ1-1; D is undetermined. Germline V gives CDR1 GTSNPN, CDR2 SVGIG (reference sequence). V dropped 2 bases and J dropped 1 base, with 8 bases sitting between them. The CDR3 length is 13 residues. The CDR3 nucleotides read TGTGCCTGGAGTAGCGAGGGGAACACTGAAGCTTTCTTT. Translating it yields CAWSSEGNTEAFF.

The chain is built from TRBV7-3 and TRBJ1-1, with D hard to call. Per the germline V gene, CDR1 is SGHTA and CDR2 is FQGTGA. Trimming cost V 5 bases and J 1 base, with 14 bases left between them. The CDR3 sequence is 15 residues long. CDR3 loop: CASSPTGRWNTEAFF. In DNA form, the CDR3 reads TGTGCCAGCAGCCCTACGGGGAGGTGGAACACTGAAGCTTTCTTT.

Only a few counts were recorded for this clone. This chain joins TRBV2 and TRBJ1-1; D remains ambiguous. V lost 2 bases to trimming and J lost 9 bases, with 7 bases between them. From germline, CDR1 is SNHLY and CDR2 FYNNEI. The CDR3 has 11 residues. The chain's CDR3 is CASSENGKAFF. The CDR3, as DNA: TGTGCCAGCAGTGAAAATGGTAAAGCTTTCTTT. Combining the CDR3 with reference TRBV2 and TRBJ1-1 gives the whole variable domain EPEVTQTPSHQVTQMGQEVILRCVPISNHLYFYWYRQILGQKVEFLVSFYNNEISEKSEIFDDQFSVERPDGSNFTLKIRSTKLEDSAMYFCASSENGKAFFGQGTRLTVV.

The CDR3 region has the DNA TGTGCCAGCAGCCCAGGGTTAGGGGAAAAACTGTTTTTT. Protein sequence: CASSPGLGEKLFF. The gene calls are TRBV6-4 and TRBJ1-4; perhaps TRBD1 as D (5 bases). In germline, CDR1 is MRHNA, CDR2 SNTAGT. CDR3 size: 13 residues. Trimming took 6 bases from V and 8 from J, leaving 13 bases between them.

DNA of the CDR3: TGTGCCAGCAGTTTAGATCCCAGGGGCAGAGAGACCCAGTACTTC. This encodes CASSLDPRGRETQYF. The rearrangement uses TRBV27 and TRBJ2-5, with D perhaps TRBD1 (6 bases). From germline, CDR1 is MNHEY and CDR2 SMNVEV (reference sequence). The CDR3 extends over 15 amino acids. V was trimmed by 2 bases and J by 4 bases, leaving 14 bases between them.

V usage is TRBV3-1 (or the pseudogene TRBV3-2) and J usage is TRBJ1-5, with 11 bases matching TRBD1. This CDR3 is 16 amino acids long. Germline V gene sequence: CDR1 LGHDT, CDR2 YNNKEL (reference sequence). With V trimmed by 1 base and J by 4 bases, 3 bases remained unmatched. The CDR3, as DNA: TGTGCCAGCAGCCAAGCAGGGACAGGGGGAAATCAGCCCCAGCATTTT. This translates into CASSQAGTGGNQPQHF.

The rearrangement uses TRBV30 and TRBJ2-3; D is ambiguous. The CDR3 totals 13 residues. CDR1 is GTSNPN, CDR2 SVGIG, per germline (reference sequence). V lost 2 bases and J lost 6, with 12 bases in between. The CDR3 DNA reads TGTGCCTGGAGTCTACAGAACGGGGATACGCAGTATTTT. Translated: CAWSLQNGDTQYF.

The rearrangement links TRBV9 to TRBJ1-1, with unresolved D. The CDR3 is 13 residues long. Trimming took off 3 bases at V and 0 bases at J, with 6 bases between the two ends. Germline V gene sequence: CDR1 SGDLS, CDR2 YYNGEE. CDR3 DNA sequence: TGTGCCAGCAGCGCACAAATGAACACTGAAGCTTTCTTT. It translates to CASSAQMNTEAFF.

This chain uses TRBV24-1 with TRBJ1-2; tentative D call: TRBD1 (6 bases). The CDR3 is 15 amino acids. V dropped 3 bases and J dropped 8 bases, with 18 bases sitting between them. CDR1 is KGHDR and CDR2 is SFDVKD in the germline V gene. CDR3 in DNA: TGTGCCACCAGTGATCCCATAGCAGGGGAGCACGGCTACACCTTC. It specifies CATSDPIAGEHGYTF.

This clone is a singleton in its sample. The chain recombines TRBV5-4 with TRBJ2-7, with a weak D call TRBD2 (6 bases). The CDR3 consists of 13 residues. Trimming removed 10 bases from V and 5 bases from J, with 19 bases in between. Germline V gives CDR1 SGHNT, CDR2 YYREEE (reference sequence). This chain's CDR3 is CAGGDGGANEQYF. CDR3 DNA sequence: TGTGCCGGGGGAGATGGAGGGGCTAACGAGCAGTACTTC.

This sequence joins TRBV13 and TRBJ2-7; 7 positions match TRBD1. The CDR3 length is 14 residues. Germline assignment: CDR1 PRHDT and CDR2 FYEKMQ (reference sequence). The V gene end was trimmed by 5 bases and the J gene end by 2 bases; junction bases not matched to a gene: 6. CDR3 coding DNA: TGTGCCAGCAGCACAGGGGAACTTCCCTACGAGCAGTACTTC. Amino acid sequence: CASSTGELPYEQYF.

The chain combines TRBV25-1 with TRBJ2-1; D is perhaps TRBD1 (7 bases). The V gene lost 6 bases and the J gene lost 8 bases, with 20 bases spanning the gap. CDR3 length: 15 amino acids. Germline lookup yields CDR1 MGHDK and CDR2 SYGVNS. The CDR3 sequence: CASRKGGQLGHEQFF. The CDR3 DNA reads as TGTGCCAGCAGGAAGGGGGGACAGTTGGGTCATGAGCAGTTCTTC. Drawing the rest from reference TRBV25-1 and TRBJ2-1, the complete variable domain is EADIYQTPRYLVIGTGKKITLECSQTMGHDKMYWYQQDPGMELHLIHYSYGVNSTEKGDLSSESTVSRIRTEHFPLTLESARPSHTSQYLCASRKGGQLGHEQFFGPGTRLTVL.

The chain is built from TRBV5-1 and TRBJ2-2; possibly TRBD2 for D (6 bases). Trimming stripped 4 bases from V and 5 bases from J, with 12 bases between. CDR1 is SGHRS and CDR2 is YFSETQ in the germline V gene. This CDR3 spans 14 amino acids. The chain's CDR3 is CASSRDSETGELFF. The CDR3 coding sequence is TGCGCCAGCAGCAGGGACTCCGAAACCGGGGAGCTGTTTTTT. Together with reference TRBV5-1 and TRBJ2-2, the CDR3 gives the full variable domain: KAGVTQTPRYLIKTRGQQVTLSCSPISGHRSVSWYQQTPGQGLQFLFEYFSETQRNKGNFPGRFSGRQFSNSRSEMNVSTLELGDSALYLCASSRDSETGELFFGEGSRLTVL.

The CDR3 DNA is TGTGCCAGCAGACCGGGACAGCGGTACGAGCAGTACTTC. It translates to CASRPGQRYEQYF. The chain has TRBV28 and TRBJ2-7; TRBD1 matches at 7 bases. V was clipped by 6 bases and J by 4 bases; unmatched bases: 6. The CDR3 loop spans 13 amino acids. Germline-derived CDR1 and CDR2 are MDHEN and SYDVKM.

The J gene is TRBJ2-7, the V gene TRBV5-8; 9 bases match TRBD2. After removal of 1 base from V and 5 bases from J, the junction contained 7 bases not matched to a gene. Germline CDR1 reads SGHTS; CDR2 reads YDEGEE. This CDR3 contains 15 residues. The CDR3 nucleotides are TGTGCCAGCAGCTTGTTGGGGACTAGCACCGACGAGCAGTACTTC. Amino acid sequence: CASSLLGTSTDEQYF.